The 20 T cell receptor beta chains in this list originate from one sample, sequenced in a study of stem cell transplantation in POMP-related autoinflammatory disease. Only in-frame clones appear in the TCRdb table, and some are missing; sequencing was by immunoSEQ multiplex PCR. This sample carries tens of thousands of clones, roughly 88% of them seen once, and the ten largest clones take about 0.7%. The input for sequencing was CD4+ T cells from PBMCs, taken after stem cell transplantation. The receptors originated from a human patient with POMP-related autoinflammation and immune dysregulation (PRAID). The T cells may come from the graft donor.

The gene calls are TRBV25-1 and TRBJ2-1; D not certain. Germline CDR1 is MGHDK and CDR2 is SYGVNS. The CDR3 loop spans 15 amino acids. Trimming removed 0 bases from V and 5 bases from J, with 11 bases in between. CDR3 protein: CASSEYGRADNEQFF. CDR3 coding DNA: TGTGCCAGCAGTGAATATGGAAGGGCCGACAATGAGCAGTTCTTC.

The gene calls are TRBV3-1 (or the pseudogene TRBV3-2) and TRBJ2-3, with 8 bases lining up with TRBD2. Trimming took 6 bases from V and 1 from J; bases not matched to a gene: 6. CDR1 and CDR2 from the germline V gene are LGHDT and YNNKEL (reference sequence). The CDR3 has 15 residues. For the CDR3, the DNA is TGTGCCAGCAGATTTAGCGGGACCCGCACAGATACGCAGTATTTT. This codes for CASRFSGTRTDTQYF.

The CDR3 DNA reads TGTGCCAGCAGCTTAGAGCCACTAGCGGAGCAGTTCTTC. Translation: CASSLEPLAEQFF. The genes are TRBV7-2 and TRBJ2-1, with 7 nucleotides matching TRBD2. This CDR3 has 13 amino acids. After removal of 1 base from V and 10 bases from J, the junction contained 4 bases not matched to a gene. Germline CDR1 and CDR2: SGHTA and FQGNSA.

The gene calls are TRBV3-1 (or the pseudogene TRBV3-2) and TRBJ1-6, with D possibly TRBD1 on 6 matching bases. Germline CDR1 reads LGHDT; CDR2 reads YNNKEL (reference sequence). CDR3 length equals 17 residues. Trimming took off 0 bases at V and 9 bases at J, with 18 bases between the two ends. The CDR3 protein is CASSQDWQGNSLSPLHF. The CDR3, as DNA: TGTGCCAGCAGCCAAGATTGGCAGGGGAATTCACTTTCACCCCTCCACTTT.

This chain joins TRBV5-1 and TRBJ1-6, with TRBD1 matching over 8 bases. Per germline, CDR1 SGHRS and CDR2 YFSETQ. The ends lost 3 bases at V and 9 bases at J; junction bases unmatched: 8. The CDR3 is made up of 15 amino acids. This chain's CDR3 is CASSSGTGMSSPLHF. The CDR3 region has the DNA TGCGCCAGCAGCTCCGGGACAGGCATGAGTTCACCCCTCCACTTT.

This sequence joins TRBV5-1 and TRBJ2-5; 8 bases are a match to TRBD1. The CDR3 runs 14 residues. Germline V gene sequence: CDR1 SGHRS, CDR2 YFSETQ. With 2 bases clipped from V and 3 bases from J, the junction kept 3 bases outside the gene matches. The CDR3: CASSFSGGEETQYF. The CDR3 DNA sequence: TGCGCCAGCAGCTTCTCAGGGGGCGAAGAGACCCAGTACTTC.

The J gene is TRBJ2-3, the V gene TRBV4-2, with 8 bases that match TRBD2. This CDR3 contains 18 residues. V gave up 4 bases and J gave up 2 bases; unmatched junction bases: 14. Germline CDR1 is LGHNA and CDR2 is YNFKEQ. The CDR3 nucleotides read TGTGCCAGCAGCCTCACAAGAGACGGGGGGGCAAACACAGATACGCAGTATTTT. As protein: CASSLTRDGGANTDTQYF.

This chain uses TRBV5-4 with TRBJ1-2; 10 nucleotides match TRBD1. The CDR3 length is 17 residues. The V gene end was trimmed by 3 bases and the J gene end by 4 bases; junction bases not matched to a gene: 12. Germline-derived CDR1 and CDR2 are SGHNT and YYREEE (reference sequence). The CDR3, as DNA: TGTGCCAGCAGCTCACGTACCGGGACAGGGGTAGGCTATGGCTACACCTTC. This translates into CASSSRTGTGVGYGYTF.

The rearrangement uses TRBV28 and TRBJ1-1; 8 bases are a match to TRBD1. The CDR3 has 15 residues. CDR1 and CDR2 (germline): MDHEN, SYDVKM. With V trimmed by 4 bases and J by 5 bases, 9 bases remained unmatched. CDR3 in amino acids: CASSSGQGGDTEAFF. The CDR3 nucleotides read TGTGCCAGCAGTTCAGGACAGGGCGGGGATACTGAAGCTTTCTTT.

The V gene is TRBV18, the J gene TRBJ1-1; unclear D gene. Germline loops: CDR1 KGHSH, CDR2 LQKENI. Trimming shortened V by 5 bases and J by 2 bases, and 15 bases separated the two germline ends. The CDR3 sequence is 15 residues long. The chain's CDR3 is CASSGSIFYNTEAFF. The CDR3 region has the DNA TGTGCCAGCTCAGGATCCATTTTCTATAACACTGAAGCTTTCTTT.

V usage is TRBV5-4 and J usage is TRBJ2-7; 8 bases map to TRBD1. This CDR3 contains 14 residues. The trim removed 4 bases at V and 2 bases at J, leaving 5 bases unmatched. Germline V gene lookup returns CDR1 SGHNT and CDR2 YYREEE (reference sequence). CDR3 amino acids: CASSIGQGTYEQYV. The DNA for the CDR3 is TGTGCCAGCAGCATCGGACAGGGTACCTACGAGCAGTACGTC.

The CDR3 sequence is CATSGSVSTDTQYF. CDR3 sequence (DNA): TGTGCCACCAGTGGGAGCGTTAGCACAGATACGCAGTATTTT. This sequence joins TRBV24-1 and TRBJ2-3; D is unclear. Trimming took off 5 bases at V and 0 bases at J, with 8 bases between the two ends. CDR1 is KGHDR, CDR2 SFDVKD, per germline. The CDR3 length is 14 residues.

The chain links TRBV12-5 to TRBJ2-2, with 7 positions matching TRBD1. The CDR3 sequence is 15 residues long. Unmatched junction bases numbered 5, after V lost 1 base and J lost 6 bases. The germline V gene has CDR1 LGHNT and CDR2 FRNRAP. CDR3 residues: CASGLGQGEAGELFF. As DNA, the CDR3 is TGTGCTAGTGGTTTGGGACAGGGAGAGGCCGGGGAGCTGTTTTTT.

The chain joins TRBV28 to TRBJ1-2; D remains unclear. Germline V lookup: CDR1 MDHEN, CDR2 SYDVKM. The CDR3 length is 12 residues. V gave up 5 bases and J gave up 2 bases, with 6 bases separating them. The CDR3 is CASSGTNYGYTF. CDR3 DNA sequence: TGTGCCAGCAGTGGCACAAACTATGGCTACACCTTC.

The J gene is TRBJ1-2, the V gene TRBV14, with a possible D match to TRBD1 (6 bases). This CDR3 is 15 amino acids long. The germline CDR1 and CDR2 sequences are SGHDN and FVKESK. With 0 bases removed from V and 4 bases from J, the gap between germline ends came to 12 bases. Written as DNA, the CDR3 is TGTGCCAGCAGCCAAGAGTGGGGGCAGATCTATGGCTACACCTTC. Its protein is CASSQEWGQIYGYTF.

J is TRBJ2-1 and V is TRBV10-1, with D unresolved. This CDR3 contains 13 residues. V dropped 6 bases and J dropped 0 bases, with 6 bases sitting between them. The V gene's germline CDR1 is WNHNN and CDR2 SYGVQD (reference sequence). This CDR3 reads CASSASSYNEQFF. The CDR3 DNA is TGCGCCAGCAGCGCGAGCTCCTACAATGAGCAGTTCTTC.

The rearrangement links TRBV5-1 to TRBJ2-7; the D is unclear. Trimming cost V 0 bases and J 0 bases, with 7 bases left between them. Germline V gene lookup returns CDR1 SGHRS and CDR2 YFSETQ. The CDR3 is made up of 14 amino acids. The CDR3 sequence is CASSLEWNSYEQYF. The CDR3, as DNA: TGCGCCAGCAGCTTGGAGTGGAACTCCTACGAGCAGTACTTC.

V gene TRBV7-7 combines with J gene TRBJ2-2, with D perhaps matching TRBD1 (6 bases). There are 15 residues in the CDR3. The germline gives CDR1 SSHAT, CDR2 FNYEAQ (reference sequence). V lost 4 bases and J lost 1, with 10 bases in between. The CDR3 DNA reads as TGTGCCAGCAGCTCGATGACAGGGAACACCGGGGAGCTGTTTTTT. This gives the protein CASSSMTGNTGELFF. Complete variable domain (other parts from reference TRBV7-7 and TRBJ2-2): GAGVSQSPRYKVTKRGQDVTLRCDPISSHATLYWYQQALGQGPEFLTYFNYEAQPDKSGLPSDRFSAERPEGSISTLTIQRTEQRDSAMYRCASSSMTGNTGELFFGEGSRLTVL.

The chain carries TRBV7-9 and TRBJ2-5; D call uncertain. The CDR3 consists of 16 residues. The V end was cut by 6 bases, the J end by 2 bases, with 19 bases between. The V gene's germline CDR1 is SEHNR and CDR2 FQNEAQ (reference sequence). Here the CDR3 DNA reads TGTGCCAGCAGTCTCGTCAGTACAGCTTCACAAGAGACCCAGTACTTC. Amino acids: CASSLVSTASQETQYF.

The rearrangement links TRBV15 to TRBJ2-2; D may be TRBD1 (8 bases). The germline CDR1 and CDR2 sequences are LNHNV and YYDKDF (reference sequence). The CDR3 has 15 residues. The V gene lost 3 bases and the J gene lost 5 bases, with 13 bases spanning the gap. CDR3: CATSSRGRGTGELFF. The CDR3 bases are TGTGCCACCAGCAGCAGGGGGCGGGGGACCGGGGAGCTGTTTTTT. The whole variable domain, remainder taken from reference TRBV15 and TRBJ2-2, is DAMVIQNPRYQVTQFGKPVTLSCSQTLNHNVMYWYQQKSSQAPKLLFHYYDKDFNNEADTPDNFQSRRPNTSFCFLDIRSPGLGDTAMYLCATSSRGRGTGELFFGEGSRLTVL.